Reported below is one T cell receptor (beta chain). Antigen unknown. It was with 60 Vbeta and 13 Jbeta primers that the PCR ran. Here immunoSEQ multiplex PCR was the method, and the copy in TCRdb shows in-frame clones only, minus some. Among about 93,000 clones, 82% were seen once, and the ten largest hold about 3.8%. In germline, CDR1 is MNHNY, CDR2 SVGAGI (reference sequence). V dropped 0 bases and J dropped 1; count of bases not matched to a gene: 1. The CDR3 has 16 residues. The data were taken from a study of cytomegalovirus exposure and HLA in healthy donors. Study results and caveats: Later genetic work tied a missense DCLRE1C variant to beta-chain V and J trimming. TCR beta sequences reportedly predicted most subjects' HLA-A and HLA-B alleles accurately. Apart from CMV serostatus, no immune exposure information was available. It was 160 or so TCR beta chains that were listed as cytomegalovirus-associated.

Sequencing input: PBMCs. The rearrangement joins TRBV6-6 to TRBJ1-5; 9 bases align to TRBD1. The clonotype comes from a man between 50 and 59 years old in good health and CMV-seronegative. The CDR3 DNA follows: TGTGCCAGCAGTTACTCGACAGGGGGGAGCAATCAGCCCCAGCATTTT. Protein: CASSYSTGGSNQPQHF.